This entry features one TCR beta chain sequence. Germline loops: CDR1 SQVTM, CDR2 ANQGSEA. The CDR3 contains 19 residues. V was clipped by 0 bases and J by 0 bases; unmatched bases: 17. Preparing the TCRbeta library involved the use of unique molecular identifiers. From the PCR reads, TCRdb called clonotypes with MiXCR, one entry per CDR3 protein. The sample has about 400,000 distinct CDR3 sequences, 20% seen once; the top ten hold 3% to 4%. The entry originates in a study of T-cell reconstitution after alpha-beta-depleted transplantation in children. The sequence was collected from a human donor who donated a stem cell graft to a child with acute myeloid leukemia. The sample in question was PBMCs from the stem cell graft donor, obtained from the stem cell graft. This rearrangement joins TRBV29-1 to TRBJ2-7; 7 nucleotides agree with TRBD2. The CDR3 DNA reads TGCAGCGTTGAAGATCGGGGGGAAGGGATGCACGAAATCTCCTACGAGCAGTACTTC. Protein: CSVEDRGEGMHEISYEQYF.